The present T cell receptor beta chain was sequenced within a study of blood T cells in healthy people across ages. Whole-study results and caveats: Diversity of TCR beta correlated strongly with naive T cell percentage. More naive CD4+ cells and higher diversity marked long-lived donors relative to aged donors.

No fewer than 5.5 micrograms of total RNA were isolated from every sample. Germline CDR1 MNHEY, CDR2 SVGAGI. There are 13 residues in the CDR3. Trimming stripped 10 bases from V and 7 bases from J, with 17 bases between. On this clonotype itself: Its antigen is not identified. A much bigger clone sits one base away, suggesting this may be a read error.

Then a second PCR, running roughly 6 to 11 cycles, was carried out with a sample-barcoded 5' primer and a J-beta primer mix. One entry per CDR3 protein results from TCRdb running MiXCR on the 5' RACE reads. This sample has some 550,000 distinct CDR3 sequences, with under 55% found just once. The V gene is TRBV6-5, the J gene TRBJ2-1; D remains unclear. Sequencing was carried out using blood. This sequence was found in a man older than 75 in good health. This CDR3 is CATNRAAWNEQFF. CDR3 nucleotides: TGTGCCACCAACCGGGCTGCTTGGAATGAGCAGTTCTTC.